This T cell receptor (beta chain) is from a study of cytomegalovirus exposure and HLA in healthy donors. Sequencing was performed with immunoSEQ multiplex PCR; in TCRdb, only in-frame clones are kept and a portion is missing. The sample includes 55,000 to 80,000 clones, roughly 94% seen only once; the top ten take 6.5% to 9%. Study-wide points: Listed as cytomegalovirus-associated were around 160 TCR beta chains.

For this clone: Its antigen remains unknown.

Per the germline V gene, CDR1 is GTSNPN and CDR2 is SVGIG (reference sequence). The CDR3 runs to 17 residues. V shed 8 bases, J shed 0 bases, and the junction held 12 bases outside the gene matches. This TCR was recovered from a woman younger than 30 in good health and CMV-seropositive. V gene TRBV30 combines with J gene TRBJ2-6; TRBD2 aligns across 8 bases. Sequencing was performed on PBMCs. The CDR3, as DNA: TGTGCCGGGGGGCGGGGGGCTTATCTCTCTGGGGCCAACGTCCTGACTTTC. Its protein product is CAGGRGAYLSGANVLTF.